Below, 18 T cell receptor beta chains from the same sample are listed, as sequenced in a study of blood T cell repertoires in COVID-19. Repertoires were generated with immunoSEQ multiplex PCR, while TCRdb's copy carries only in-frame clones and drops some. The profile shows around 56,000 clones, around 79% of them singletons. The sample consisted of peripheral blood. The source is a woman aged 70-85 years with acute or convalescent COVID-19.

The chain carries TRBV27 and TRBJ2-2; 8 nucleotides match TRBD1. Germline-derived CDR1 and CDR2 are MNHEY and SMNVEV (reference sequence). J lost 5 bases, V lost 3 bases, and 5 bases had no gene match. There are 15 residues in the CDR3. The CDR3 nucleotides read TGTGCCAGCAGTTTCCGGGACAGGCCGACCGGGGAGCTGTTTTTT. This gives the protein CASSFRDRPTGELFF.

The chain employs TRBV12-3 or TRBV12-4 and TRBJ2-1; D gene uncertain. V was clipped by 6 bases and J by 3 bases, with 6 bases between them. The CDR3 is made up of 12 amino acids. DNA for the CDR3: TGTGCCAGCAGCCCTAACTACAATGAGCAGTTCTTC. Encoded protein: CASSPNYNEQFF.

This clone was counted many times. The chain has TRBV6-6 and TRBJ1-2, with 10 positions matching TRBD1. V gave up 2 bases and J gave up 4 bases; unmatched junction bases: 7. CDR1 is MNHNY and CDR2 is SVGAGI in the germline V gene (reference sequence). CDR3 size: 16 residues. The DNA for the CDR3 is TGTGCCAGCAGTTACCCTTCCTGGACAGGGGGCTATGGCTACACCTTC. It is translated as CASSYPSWTGGYGYTF.

J is TRBJ2-7 and V is TRBV3-1 (or the pseudogene TRBV3-2); D not resolved. V was pared by 0 bases and J by 5 bases, with 8 bases between. Germline V gene data show CDR1 as LGHDT and CDR2 as YNNKEL (reference sequence). CDR3 size: 13 residues. The CDR3 nucleotides read TGTGCCAGCAGCCAAGATTACCGGGACGAGCAGTACTTC. Encoded protein: CASSQDYRDEQYF.

The rearrangement joins TRBV25-1 to TRBJ1-2; 9 bases map to TRBD1. Germline CDR1 and CDR2: MGHDK and SYGVNS. The V segment lost 0 bases and the J segment 2 bases; nucleotides outside the gene matches: 4. The CDR3 length is 16 residues. CDR3 DNA: TGTGCCAGCAGTGAATACGCGGGACAGGGAAACTATGGCTACACCTTC. This sequence encodes CASSEYAGQGNYGYTF.

This rearrangement joins TRBV6-5 to TRBJ2-3; D is unclear. The germline gives CDR1 MNHEY, CDR2 SVGAGI. The V end lost 2 bases, the J end lost 6 bases, and 12 bases lay between the germline ends. The CDR3 consists of 14 residues. The CDR3 DNA reads TGTGCCAGCAGTTACCGTCGATTTCAGGATACGCAGTATTTT. Translating it yields CASSYRRFQDTQYF.

The rearrangement joins TRBV9 to TRBJ1-1; no reliable D call. The V gene lost 0 bases and the J gene lost 4 bases, with 28 bases spanning the gap. CDR3 length: 20 amino acids. From germline, CDR1 is SGDLS and CDR2 YYNGEE. The CDR3 DNA is TGTGCCAGCAGCGTAGCTACACTAAGGCTAGAAGGATCGGTTCGCACTGAAGCTTTCTTT. Translation: CASSVATLRLEGSVRTEAFF.

The chain uses TRBV5-1 and TRBJ2-7; TRBD2 might be the D (5 bases). The CDR3 spans 13 residues. The V end was cut by 4 bases, the J end by 6 bases, with 14 bases between. CDR1 is SGHRS and CDR2 is YFSETQ in the germline V gene. The CDR3 bases are TGCGCCAGCAGCCTATTAATCAGCGGCGAGCAGTACTTC. The encoded protein is CASSLLISGEQYF.

On this clone: This same CDR3 is encoded by further DNA sequences in the sample. J is TRBJ1-2 and V is TRBV12-3 or TRBV12-4; possible D gene TRBD1, 5 bases. The CDR3 runs to 13 residues. V was clipped by 0 bases and J by 4 bases, with 6 bases between them. The CDR3 spells CASSLAGAYGYTF. The CDR3 region has the DNA TGTGCCAGCAGTTTAGCAGGGGCCTATGGCTACACCTTC.

This chain uses TRBV6-4 with TRBJ2-3; D is undetermined. The CDR3 is made up of 12 amino acids. The germline V gene has CDR1 MRHNA and CDR2 SNTAGT. With 4 bases removed from V and 6 bases from J, the gap between germline ends came to 8 bases. The CDR3 region has the DNA TGTGCCAGCAGTGCTAGTCGCGATACGCAGTATTTT. Residues: CASSASRDTQYF.

The chain joins TRBV2 to TRBJ1-2, with TRBD1 as a possible D gene (5 bases). Germline-derived CDR1 and CDR2 are SNHLY and FYNNEI. The V end lost 7 bases, the J end lost 3 bases, and 9 bases lay between the germline ends. The CDR3 loop spans 12 amino acids. The CDR3, as DNA: TGTGCCAGCACCCAGACAGACTATGGCTACACCTTC. As protein: CASTQTDYGYTF.

This clone was counted only a few times. V and J are TRBV19 and TRBJ1-1, with no clear D. Germline-derived CDR1 and CDR2 are LNHDA and SQIVND (reference sequence). The germline V and J ends were trimmed by 2 bases and 8 bases, with 12 bases remaining between them. The CDR3 totals 13 residues. For the CDR3, the DNA is TGTGCCAGTAGTATAAGTGGGCTTTACGAAGCTTTCTTT. It specifies CASSISGLYEAFF.

J is TRBJ1-2 and V is TRBV10-2, with no clear D. There are 14 residues in the CDR3. The ends were cut back, 2 bases at V and 6 bases at J, with 13 bases in the middle. In germline, CDR1 is WSHSY, CDR2 SAAADI. CDR3 in DNA: TGCGCCAGCAGTGAGAACCCCAGGTTCAATGGCTACACCTTC. It translates to CASSENPRFNGYTF.

V is TRBV7-9 and J is TRBJ1-1; perhaps TRBD1 as D (5 bases). Germline V gene lookup returns CDR1 SEHNR and CDR2 FQNEAQ (reference sequence). This CDR3 is built from 12 residues. V lost 8 bases, J lost 1 base, and 8 bases lay in between. The DNA of the CDR3 is TGTGCCAGCGGGGCCGGGAACACTGAAGCTTTCTTT. Residues: CASGAGNTEAFF. Supplemented by reference TRBV7-9 and TRBJ1-1, the full variable domain reads DTGVSQNPRHKITKRGQNVTFRCDPISEHNRLYWYRQTLGQGPEFLTYFQNEAQLEKSRLLSDRFSAERPKGSFSTLEIQRTEQGDSAMYLCASGAGNTEAFFGQGTRLTVV.

The chain is built from TRBV6-6 and TRBJ1-2, with D possibly being TRBD1 (5 bases). Trimming took off 7 bases at V and 8 bases at J, with 17 bases between the two ends. CDR1 is MNHNY, CDR2 SVGAGI, per germline (reference sequence). The CDR3 covers 13 residues. For the CDR3, the DNA is TGTGCCAGCATTCCTACTGGGGGGTCAGGCTACACCTTC. It is translated as CASIPTGGSGYTF.

This chain links TRBV5-1 with TRBJ2-5, with 10 bases lining up with TRBD1. The germline V gene has CDR1 SGHRS and CDR2 YFSETQ. CDR3 length equals 16 residues. V lost 4 bases, J lost 5 bases, and 11 bases stayed unmatched. The chain's CDR3 is CASSHNPLTGGETQYF. Written as DNA, the CDR3 is TGCGCCAGCAGCCACAACCCCCTGACAGGGGGCGAGACCCAGTACTTC.

The chain uses TRBV2 and TRBJ1-2; a weak D match, TRBD1 (6 bases). The CDR3 has 14 residues. Germline V CDR1 and CDR2: SNHLY, FYNNEI. Trimming took 4 bases from V and 0 from J, leaving 9 bases between them. CDR3 sequence: CASSVGQSNYGYTF. The CDR3 DNA follows: TGTGCCAGCAGTGTAGGACAGTCTAACTATGGCTACACCTTC. Based on the CDR3 plus reference TRBV2 and TRBJ1-2, the full variable domain is EPEVTQTPSHQVTQMGQEVILRCVPISNHLYFYWYRQILGQKVEFLVSFYNNEISEKSEIFDDQFSVERPDGSNFTLKIRSTKLEDSAMYFCASSVGQSNYGYTFGSGTRLTVV.

This CDR3 reads CASSLGGSLDTQYF. The DNA of the CDR3 is TGTGCCAGCAGCTTAGGGGGCTCCCTTGATACGCAGTATTTT. The chain combines TRBV11-3 with TRBJ2-3; TRBD1 might be the D (5 bases). V was clipped by 1 base and J by 6 bases, with 11 bases between them. CDR3 length equals 14 residues. Looked up from germline, CDR1 is SGHNT and CDR2 is YENEEA.